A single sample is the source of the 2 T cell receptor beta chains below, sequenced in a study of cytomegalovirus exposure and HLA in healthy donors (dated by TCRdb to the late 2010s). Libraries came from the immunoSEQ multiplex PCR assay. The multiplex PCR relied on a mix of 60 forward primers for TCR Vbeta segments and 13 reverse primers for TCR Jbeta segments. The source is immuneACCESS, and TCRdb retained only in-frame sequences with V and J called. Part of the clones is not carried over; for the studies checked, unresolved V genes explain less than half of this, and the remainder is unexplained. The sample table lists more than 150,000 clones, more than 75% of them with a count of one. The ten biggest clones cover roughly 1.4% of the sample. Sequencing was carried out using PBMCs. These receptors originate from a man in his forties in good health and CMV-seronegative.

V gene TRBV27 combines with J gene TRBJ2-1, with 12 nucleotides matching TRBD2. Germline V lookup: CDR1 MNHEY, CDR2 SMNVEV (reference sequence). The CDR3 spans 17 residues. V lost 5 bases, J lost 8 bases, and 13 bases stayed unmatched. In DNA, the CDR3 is TGTGCCAGCAGTCCGCATCTAGCGGGAGGGCCGGGCGATGAGCAGTTCTTC. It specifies CASSPHLAGGPGDEQFF.

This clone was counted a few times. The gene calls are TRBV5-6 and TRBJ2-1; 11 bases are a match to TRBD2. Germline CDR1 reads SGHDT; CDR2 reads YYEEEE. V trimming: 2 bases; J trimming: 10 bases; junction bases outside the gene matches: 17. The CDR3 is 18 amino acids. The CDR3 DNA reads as TGTGCCAGCAGCTTTGGACAGGCCACATACAGACTAGCGGGAGAGCAGTTCTTC. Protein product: CASSFGQATYRLAGEQFF. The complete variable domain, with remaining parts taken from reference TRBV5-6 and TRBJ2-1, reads DAGVTQSPTHLIKTRGQQVTLRCSPKSGHDTVSWYQQALGQGPQFIFQYYEEEERQRGNFPDRFSGHQFPNYSSELNVNALLLGDSALYLCASSFGQATYRLAGEQFFGPGTRLTVL.